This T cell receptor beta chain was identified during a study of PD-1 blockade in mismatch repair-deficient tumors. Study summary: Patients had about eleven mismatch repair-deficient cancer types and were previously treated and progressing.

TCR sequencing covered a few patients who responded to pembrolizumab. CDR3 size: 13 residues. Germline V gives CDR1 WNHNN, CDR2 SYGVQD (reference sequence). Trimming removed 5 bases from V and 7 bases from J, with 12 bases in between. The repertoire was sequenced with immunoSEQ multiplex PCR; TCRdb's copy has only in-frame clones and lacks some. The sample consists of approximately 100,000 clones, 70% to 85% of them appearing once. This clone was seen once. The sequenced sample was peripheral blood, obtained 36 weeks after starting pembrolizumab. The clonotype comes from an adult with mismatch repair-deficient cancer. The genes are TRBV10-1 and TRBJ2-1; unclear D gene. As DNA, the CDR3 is TGCGCCAGCAGTCCCGGGCCGAGAAATGAGCAGTTCTTC. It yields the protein CASSPGPRNEQFF.